This TCR beta chain is from a study of blood T cells in healthy people across ages. Study-wide results and caveats: Unsorted PBMC input precluded a conclusive naive versus antigen-experienced comparison.

Between the trimmed V and J ends, which lost 6 bases and 6 bases, there was a span of 18 bases. The CDR3 totals 15 residues. CDR1 SGHDN and CDR2 FVKESK come from the germline V gene. To note about this clonotype: Its antigen is not known.

Together with a sample-barcoded 5' primer, a J-beta primer mix was included in a second PCR lasting about 7 to 12 cycles. TCRdb analysed the 5' RACE reads with MiXCR anew, one entry per CDR3 protein. The sample has 1.8 million or so distinct CDR3 sequences, approximately 39% seen once. The sequence came from a human donor in good health. J is TRBJ2-1 and V is TRBV14, with D maybe TRBD1 (5 bases). The sample comprised blood. DNA of the CDR3: TGTGCCAGCAGTCACCCAGGGAAGGAGTTCAATGAGCAGTTCTTC. Residues: CASSHPGKEFNEQFF.